This T cell receptor beta chain was identified in a study of low-dose radiotherapy and immunotherapy resistance in tumors. In its sample, this clonotype was seen many times. V was shortened by 1 base and J by 8 bases, with 17 bases between the two germline ends. This CDR3 comprises 14 residues. Looked up from germline, CDR1 is DFQATT and CDR2 is SNEGSKA (reference sequence). Documented time point: before trial treatment. The donors' regimen was nivolumab, ipilimumab, aspirin, low-dose cyclophosphamide and low-dose radiotherapy. Advanced solid tumors lacking tumor-infiltrating lymphocytes were present in eligible patients. First-strand cDNA relied on TRAV- and TRBV-specific primers spanning alpha and beta chains. The PCR that amplified TCRs ran for roughly 20 cycles, relying on a constant-region primer and a V-primer adapter. TCRdb reanalysed the reads using MiXCR and keeps one entry per CDR3 protein. This table holds over 70,000 distinct CDR3 sequences, roughly 31% found once.

The source of this sequence is a female donor with ovarian cancer. Sequenced here: PBMCs, sampled before treatment. The J gene is TRBJ1-2, the V gene TRBV20-1; D is perhaps TRBD1 (6 bases). The CDR3: CSARVERGAWGYTF. DNA of the CDR3: TGCAGTGCTAGAGTGGAGCGGGGGGCGTGGGGCTACACCTTC.